A selection of T cell receptor beta chains follows, all from one sample in a study of T cell responses to AZD1222 COVID-19 vaccine. Data came from immunoSEQ multiplex PCR; TCRdb stores just in-frame clones and leaves some out. This table has fewer than 200,000 clones, more than 80% appearing once. Sequences were derived from peripheral blood, sampled on day 0 of AZD1222 vaccination. The receptors derive from an adult in good health. The CDR3 runs from the conserved cysteine through the conserved F or W. Fields, in order: V gene, D gene, clone size, J gene, CDR3 protein, CDR3 DNA. D genes are given only for firm matches. Size tells how often a clone was seen (once, few, many) or the class of an expanded clone, and some rows leave it out.

TRBV7-3,NA,NA,TRBJ2-2,CASSLTRGVGELFF,TGTGCCAGCAGCTTAACAAGGGGAGTCGGGGAGCTGTTTTTT
TRBV6-1,TRBD1,NA,TRBJ1-6,CASSEMDRDNSPLHF,TGTGCCAGCAGTGAAATGGACAGGGATAATTCACCCCTCCACTTT
TRBV5-1,TRBD1,NA,TRBJ1-2,CASSQAGTGSYGYTF,TGCGCCAGCAGCCAGGCCGGGACAGGGAGCTATGGCTACACCTTC
TRBV18,NA,NA,TRBJ2-2,CASSPKGDTGELFF,TGTGCCAGCTCACCCAAGGGGGACACCGGGGAGCTGTTTTTT
TRBV7-3,NA,NA,TRBJ2-7,CASSRAGVRDEQYF,TGTGCCAGCAGCAGGGCGGGTGTGAGGGACGAGCAGTACTTC
TRBV12-3/TRBV12-4,NA,NA,TRBJ2-1,CASSVTETNEQFF,TGTGCCAGCAGTGTCACGGAGACCAATGAGCAGTTCTTC
TRBV7-2,TRBD1,NA,TRBJ2-7,CASRTGTAISYEQYF,TGTGCCAGCAGAACCGGGACAGCCATCTCCTACGAGCAGTACTTC
TRBV9,NA,NA,TRBJ1-2,CASSNMGGNGYTF,TGTGCCAGCAGCAACATGGGTGGAAATGGCTACACCTTC
TRBV20-1,NA,once,TRBJ2-7,CSASYSGEYEQYF,TGCAGTGCTAGTTACAGCGGAGAATACGAGCAGTACTTC
TRBV10-3,NA,NA,TRBJ2-3,CAITDSTGTDTQYF,TGTGCCATCACCGACAGTACAGGTACAGATACGCAGTATTTT
TRBV30,NA,NA,TRBJ1-5,CAWSENRGNQPQHF,TGTGCCTGGAGTGAGAACAGGGGCAATCAGCCCCAGCATTTT
TRBV28,TRBD2,NA,TRBJ2-3,CASRSTSGRVTDTQYF,TGTGCCAGCAGGTCTACTAGCGGGAGAGTCACAGATACGCAGTATTTT
TRBV27,NA,NA,TRBJ2-5,CASSRLAGSAETQYF,TGTGCCAGCAGCCGGCTGGCGGGATCAGCAGAGACCCAGTACTTC
TRBV6-6,TRBD1,NA,TRBJ1-6,CASRSTGVDNSPLHF,TGTGCCAGCAGGAGTACAGGGGTGGATAATTCACCCCTCCACTTT
TRBV6-5,NA,once,TRBJ2-1,CASSYSPLHEQFF,TGTGCCAGCAGTTACTCCCCCTTGCATGAGCAGTTCTTC
TRBV11-2,TRBD1,once,TRBJ1-4,CASRKDRAATNEKLFF,TGTGCCAGCAGAAAAGACAGGGCCGCAACTAATGAAAAACTGTTTTTT
TRBV7-9,NA,NA,TRBJ2-5,CASSPRWDLSQETQYF,TGTGCCAGCAGCCCGCGATGGGACCTCAGCCAAGAGACCCAGTACTTC
TRBV4-1,NA,NA,TRBJ1-4,CASSQHPGLRNEKLFF,TGCGCCAGCAGCCAACACCCGGGACTGAGAAATGAAAAACTGTTTTTT
TRBV24-1,TRBD2,NA,TRBJ2-5,CATGGSGFQETQYF,TGTGCCACCGGTGGTAGCGGGTTCCAAGAGACCCAGTACTTC
TRBV24-1,NA,NA,TRBJ1-3,CATSDFTGGKNTIYF,TGTGCCACCAGTGATTTCACCGGGGGCAAAAACACCATATATTTT